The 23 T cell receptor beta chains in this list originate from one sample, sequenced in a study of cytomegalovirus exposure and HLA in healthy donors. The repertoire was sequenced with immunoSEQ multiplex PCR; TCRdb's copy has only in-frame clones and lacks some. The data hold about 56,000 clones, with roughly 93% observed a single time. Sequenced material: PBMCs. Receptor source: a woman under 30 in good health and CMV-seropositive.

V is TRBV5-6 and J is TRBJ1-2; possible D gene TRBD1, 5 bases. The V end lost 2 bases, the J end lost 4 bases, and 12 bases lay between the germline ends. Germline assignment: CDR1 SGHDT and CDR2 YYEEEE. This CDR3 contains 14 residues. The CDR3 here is CASSLGAGTYGYTF. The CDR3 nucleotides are TGTGCCAGCAGCTTAGGGGCAGGAACCTATGGCTACACCTTC.

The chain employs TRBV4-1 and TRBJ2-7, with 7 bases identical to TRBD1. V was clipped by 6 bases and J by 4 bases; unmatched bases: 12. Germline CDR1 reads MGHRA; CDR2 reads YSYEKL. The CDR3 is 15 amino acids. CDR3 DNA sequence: TGCGCCAGCAGTCAACAGGGGATTGAGGTGTACGAGCAGTACTTC. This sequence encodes CASSQQGIEVYEQYF.

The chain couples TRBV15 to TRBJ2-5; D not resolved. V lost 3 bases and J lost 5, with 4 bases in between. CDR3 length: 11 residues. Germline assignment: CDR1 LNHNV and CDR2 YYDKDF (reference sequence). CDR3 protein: CATSSVETQYF. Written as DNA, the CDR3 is TGTGCCACCAGCAGCGTTGAGACCCAGTACTTC.

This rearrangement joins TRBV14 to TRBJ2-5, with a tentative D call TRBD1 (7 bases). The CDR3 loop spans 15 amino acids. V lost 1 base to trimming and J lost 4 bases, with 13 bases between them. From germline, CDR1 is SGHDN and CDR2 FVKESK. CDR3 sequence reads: CASSQVRGRGETQYF. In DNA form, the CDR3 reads TGTGCCAGCAGCCAAGTTAGGGGGCGGGGAGAGACCCAGTACTTC.

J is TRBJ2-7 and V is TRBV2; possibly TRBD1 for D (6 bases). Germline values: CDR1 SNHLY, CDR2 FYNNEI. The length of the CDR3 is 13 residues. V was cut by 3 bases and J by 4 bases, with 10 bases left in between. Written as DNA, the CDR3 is TGTGCCAGCAGTGAGGACAGACAATACGAGCAGTACTTC. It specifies CASSEDRQYEQYF.

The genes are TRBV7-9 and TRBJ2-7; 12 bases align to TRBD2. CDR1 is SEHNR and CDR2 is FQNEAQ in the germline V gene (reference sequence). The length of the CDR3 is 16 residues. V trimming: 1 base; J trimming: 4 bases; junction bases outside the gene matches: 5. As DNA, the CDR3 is TGTGCCAGCAGCTTAGTACTAGCGGGGGGTCTTTACGAGCAGTACTTC. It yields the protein CASSLVLAGGLYEQYF.

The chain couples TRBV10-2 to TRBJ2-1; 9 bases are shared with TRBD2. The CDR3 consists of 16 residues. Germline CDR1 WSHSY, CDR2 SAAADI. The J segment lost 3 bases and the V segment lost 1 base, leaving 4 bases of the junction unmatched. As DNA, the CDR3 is TGCGCCAGCAGTGAGTATGTGACTAGCGGCTACAATGAGCAGTTCTTC. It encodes CASSEYVTSGYNEQFF.

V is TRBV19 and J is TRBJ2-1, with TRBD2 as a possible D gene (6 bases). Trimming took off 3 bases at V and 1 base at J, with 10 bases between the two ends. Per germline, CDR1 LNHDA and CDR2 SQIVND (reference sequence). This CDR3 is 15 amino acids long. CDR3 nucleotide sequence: TGTGCCAGTAGTATCCCGGCGGGGTCCTACAATGAGCAGTTCTTC. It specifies CASSIPAGSYNEQFF.

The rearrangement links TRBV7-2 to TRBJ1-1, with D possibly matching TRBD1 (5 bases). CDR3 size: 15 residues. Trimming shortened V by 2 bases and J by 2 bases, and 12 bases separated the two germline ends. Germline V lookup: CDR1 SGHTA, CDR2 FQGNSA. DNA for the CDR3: TGTGCCAGCAGCTTAATATCTGACAGAAACACTGAAGCTTTCTTT. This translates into CASSLISDRNTEAFF.

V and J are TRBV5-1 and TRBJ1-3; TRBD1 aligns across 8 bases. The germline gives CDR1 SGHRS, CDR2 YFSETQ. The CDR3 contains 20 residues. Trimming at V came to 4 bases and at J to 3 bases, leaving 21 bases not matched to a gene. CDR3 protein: CASSLRPPGQEVFRGNTIYF. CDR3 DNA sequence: TGCGCCAGCAGCCTCCGGCCCCCGGGACAGGAGGTATTTCGTGGAAACACCATATATTTT.

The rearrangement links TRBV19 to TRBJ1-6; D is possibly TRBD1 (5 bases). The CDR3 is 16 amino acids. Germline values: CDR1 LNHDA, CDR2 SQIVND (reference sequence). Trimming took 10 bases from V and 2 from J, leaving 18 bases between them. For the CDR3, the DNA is TGTGCCACCCGCCCCTCCGACAGCGCCTATAATTCACCCCTCCACTTT. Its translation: CATRPSDSAYNSPLHF.

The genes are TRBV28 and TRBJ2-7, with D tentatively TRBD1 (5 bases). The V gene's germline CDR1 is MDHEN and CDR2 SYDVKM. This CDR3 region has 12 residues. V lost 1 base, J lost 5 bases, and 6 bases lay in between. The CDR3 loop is CASSLSGHEQYF. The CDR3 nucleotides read TGTGCCAGCAGTTTATCAGGGCACGAGCAGTACTTC.

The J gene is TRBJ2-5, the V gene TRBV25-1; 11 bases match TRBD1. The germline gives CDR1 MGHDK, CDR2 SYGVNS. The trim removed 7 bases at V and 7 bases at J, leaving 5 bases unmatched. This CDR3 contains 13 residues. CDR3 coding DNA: TGTGCCAGCAAATCCGGGACAGGGGGGACCCAGTACTTC. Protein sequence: CASKSGTGGTQYF.

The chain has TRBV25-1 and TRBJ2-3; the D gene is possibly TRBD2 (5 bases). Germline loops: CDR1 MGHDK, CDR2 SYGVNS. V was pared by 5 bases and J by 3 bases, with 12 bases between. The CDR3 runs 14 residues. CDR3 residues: CASSIRGGTDTQYF. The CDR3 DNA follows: TGTGCCAGCAGTATTCGGGGTGGAACAGATACGCAGTATTTT.

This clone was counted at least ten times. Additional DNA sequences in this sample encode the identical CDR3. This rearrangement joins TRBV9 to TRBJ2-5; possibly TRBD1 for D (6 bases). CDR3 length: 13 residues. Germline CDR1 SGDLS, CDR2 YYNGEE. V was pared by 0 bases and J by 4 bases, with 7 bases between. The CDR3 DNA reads TGTGCCAGCAGCGTAGCCAGGGGAGAGACCCAGTACTTC. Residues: CASSVARGETQYF.

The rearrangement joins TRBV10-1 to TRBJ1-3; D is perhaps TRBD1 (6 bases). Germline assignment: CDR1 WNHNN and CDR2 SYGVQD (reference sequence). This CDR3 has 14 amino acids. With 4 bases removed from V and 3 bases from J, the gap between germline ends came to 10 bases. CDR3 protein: CASSGTVDGNTIYF. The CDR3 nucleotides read TGCGCCAGCAGTGGGACAGTCGATGGAAACACCATATATTTT.

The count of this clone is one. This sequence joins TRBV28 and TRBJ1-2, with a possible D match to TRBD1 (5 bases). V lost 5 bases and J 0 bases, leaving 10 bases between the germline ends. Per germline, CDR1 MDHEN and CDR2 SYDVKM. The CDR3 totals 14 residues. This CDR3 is CASSSGGANYGYTF. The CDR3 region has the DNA TGTGCCAGCAGTAGCGGGGGAGCTAACTATGGCTACACCTTC.

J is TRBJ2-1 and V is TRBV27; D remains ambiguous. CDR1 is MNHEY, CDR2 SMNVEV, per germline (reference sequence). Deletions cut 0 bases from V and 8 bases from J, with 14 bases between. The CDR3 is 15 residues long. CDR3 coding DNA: TGTGCCAGCAGTTTATCGTCCAGGCCCCTACATGAGCAGTTCTTC. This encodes CASSLSSRPLHEQFF.

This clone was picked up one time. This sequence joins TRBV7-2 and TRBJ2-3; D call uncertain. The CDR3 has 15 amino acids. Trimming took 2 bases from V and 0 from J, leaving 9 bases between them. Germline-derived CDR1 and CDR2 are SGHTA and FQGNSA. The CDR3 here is CASSLFGYSTDTQYF. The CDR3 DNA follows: TGTGCCAGCAGCTTATTCGGGTATAGCACAGATACGCAGTATTTT.

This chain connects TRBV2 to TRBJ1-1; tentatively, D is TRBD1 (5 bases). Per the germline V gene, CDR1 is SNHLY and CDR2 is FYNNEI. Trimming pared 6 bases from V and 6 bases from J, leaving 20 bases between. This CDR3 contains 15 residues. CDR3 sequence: CASRRALGEAAEAFF. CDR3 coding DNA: TGTGCCAGCAGAAGGGCCCTAGGGGAGGCCGCTGAAGCTTTCTTT. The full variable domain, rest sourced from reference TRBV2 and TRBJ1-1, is EPEVTQTPSHQVTQMGQEVILRCVPISNHLYFYWYRQILGQKVEFLVSFYNNEISEKSEIFDDQFSVERPDGSNFTLKIRSTKLEDSAMYFCASRRALGEAAEAFFGQGTRLTVV.

CDR3 nucleotides: TGCGCCAGCAGCCACCCAGGGGATATGTTTTCTGAAAAACTGTTTTTT. Translating it yields CASSHPGDMFSEKLFF. The chain couples TRBV4-1 to TRBJ1-4; a weak D match, TRBD1 (6 bases). The CDR3 extends over 16 amino acids. Germline CDR1 MGHRA, CDR2 YSYEKL. The V gene lost 3 bases and the J gene lost 7 bases, with 18 bases spanning the gap.

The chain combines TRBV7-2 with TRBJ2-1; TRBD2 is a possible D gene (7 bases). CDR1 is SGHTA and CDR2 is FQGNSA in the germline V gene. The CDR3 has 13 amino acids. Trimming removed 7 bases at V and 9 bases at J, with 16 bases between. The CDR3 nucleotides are TGTGCCAGCACACTTTCGGGGGGCTCTGAGCAGTTCTTC. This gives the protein CASTLSGGSEQFF. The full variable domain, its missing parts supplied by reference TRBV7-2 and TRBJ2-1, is GAGVSQSPSNKVTEKGKDVELRCDPISGHTALYWYRQSLGQGLEFLIYFQGNSAPDKSGLPSDRFSAERTGGSVSTLTIQRTQQEDSAVYLCASTLSGGSEQFFGPGTRLTVL.

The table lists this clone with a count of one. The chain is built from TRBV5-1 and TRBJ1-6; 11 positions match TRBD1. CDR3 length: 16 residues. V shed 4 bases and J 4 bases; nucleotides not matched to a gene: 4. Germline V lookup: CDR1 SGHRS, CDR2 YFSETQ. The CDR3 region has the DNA TGCGCCAGCAGCCGGACAGGGGGCCTTTATAATTCACCCCTCCACTTT. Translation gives CASSRTGGLYNSPLHF.